The 27 T cell receptor beta chains below come from one sample, sequenced in a study of blood T cell repertoires in COVID-19. Clones were sequenced by immunoSEQ multiplex PCR, and TCRdb holds only the in-frame ones, with some missing. The sample includes 250,000 to 400,000 clones, about 87% seen only once; the top ten take 1.5% to 2%. The source material was peripheral blood. These receptors were collected from a woman aged 25-40 years with COVID-19, enrolled during active disease.

The chain links TRBV18 to TRBJ1-2; TRBD1 aligns across 10 bases. The CDR3 length is 17 residues. Germline V gene data show CDR1 as KGHSH and CDR2 as LQKENI. With 0 bases clipped from V and 8 bases from J, the junction kept 12 bases outside the gene matches. CDR3 protein: CASSPPYAGQGDQGYTF. CDR3 nucleotides: TGTGCCAGCTCACCACCTTACGCCGGACAGGGGGATCAGGGCTACACCTTC.

V gene TRBV27 combines with J gene TRBJ1-1; D may be TRBD1 (6 bases). Per germline, CDR1 MNHEY and CDR2 SMNVEV (reference sequence). Trimming pared 1 base from V and 5 bases from J, leaving 11 bases between. The CDR3 runs to 14 residues. The CDR3 spells CASSLFPGATEAFF. The CDR3, as DNA: TGTGCCAGCAGTTTATTTCCAGGGGCAACTGAAGCTTTCTTT.

The chain uses TRBV4-3 and TRBJ1-1; no definite D call. Germline V gene data show CDR1 as LGHNA and CDR2 as YSLEER. This CDR3 contains 13 residues. Deletions cut 4 bases from V and 3 bases from J, with 9 bases between. The CDR3 region has the DNA TGCGCCAGCAGCCTCTCACGGGACACTGAAGCTTTCTTT. Translation: CASSLSRDTEAFF.

This clone appeared a few times. The rearrangement uses TRBV29-1 and TRBJ1-3, with TRBD1 matching 8 bases. Germline V lookup: CDR1 SQVTM, CDR2 ANQGSEA. The CDR3 loop spans 13 amino acids. J was trimmed by 4 bases and V by 7 bases; bases with no gene match: 6. The CDR3, as DNA: TGCAGCGCAGGGGGCGCATACGGAAACACCATATATTTT. Residues: CSAGGAYGNTIYF.

Concerning this clone itself: This sample includes further DNA sequences coding for the same CDR3. V gene TRBV6-5 combines with J gene TRBJ1-2; 9 nucleotides line up with TRBD1. The length of the CDR3 is 13 residues. J was trimmed by 3 bases and V by 6 bases; bases with no gene match: 2. Per germline, CDR1 MNHEY and CDR2 SVGAGI. The CDR3 DNA follows: TGTGCCAGCAGGAGGACAGGGGACTATGGCTACACCTTC. Protein sequence: CASRRTGDYGYTF.

The gene calls are TRBV19 and TRBJ1-6; D remains ambiguous. V was trimmed by 3 bases and J by 7 bases, leaving 7 bases between them. The CDR3 length is 13 residues. The germline CDR1 and CDR2 sequences are LNHDA and SQIVND (reference sequence). CDR3 in amino acids: CASSILRNSPLHF. The CDR3 nucleotides are TGTGCCAGTAGTATTCTGAGGAATTCACCCCTCCACTTT. Filled out from reference TRBV19 and TRBJ1-6, the complete variable domain reads DGGITQSPKYLFRKEGQNVTLSCEQNLNHDAMYWYRQDPGQGLRLIYYSQIVNDFQKGDIAEGYSVSREKKESFPLTVTSAQKNPTAFYLCASSILRNSPLHFGNGTRLTVT.

The rearrangement links TRBV5-6 to TRBJ2-3; the match to TRBD2 covers 10 bases. The CDR3 totals 15 residues. V was pared by 2 bases and J by 6 bases, with 6 bases of the junction left unmatched. Germline CDR1 reads SGHDT; CDR2 reads YYEEEE. The DNA for the CDR3 is TGTGCCAGCAGCTTACGGACTAGCGGAGCCGATACGCAGTATTTT. This encodes CASSLRTSGADTQYF.

The rearrangement uses TRBV18 and TRBJ1-1; D unclear. The germline gives CDR1 KGHSH, CDR2 LQKENI. V lost 3 bases and J lost 2, with 16 bases in between. The CDR3 covers 16 residues. The CDR3 region is CASSPWAPGGNTEAFF. In DNA, the CDR3 is TGTGCCAGCTCACCGTGGGCCCCAGGAGGAAACACTGAAGCTTTCTTT.

The chain combines TRBV19 with TRBJ1-1; no definite D call. The germline V and J ends were trimmed by 1 base and 8 bases, with 8 bases remaining between them. The CDR3 extends over 12 amino acids. Germline V gene sequence: CDR1 LNHDA, CDR2 SQIVND (reference sequence). The CDR3 here is CASSIGELEAFF. The CDR3 bases are TGTGCCAGTAGTATAGGGGAGTTGGAAGCTTTCTTT.

This rearrangement joins TRBV4-3 to TRBJ1-6, with 7 bases that match TRBD1. The V gene end was trimmed by 3 bases and the J gene end by 0 bases; junction bases not matched to a gene: 20. CDR1 is LGHNA and CDR2 is YSLEER in the germline V gene. The length of the CDR3 is 22 residues. The CDR3 region is CASSQTTPPGRGSSSYNSPLHF. The CDR3, as DNA: TGCGCCAGCAGCCAGACCACACCTCCCGGCAGGGGGTCTAGCTCCTATAATTCACCCCTCCACTTT.

V usage is TRBV28 and J usage is TRBJ1-1; 7 positions agree with TRBD1. The CDR3 contains 15 residues. Germline lookup yields CDR1 MDHEN and CDR2 SYDVKM. Trimming cost V 6 bases and J 0 bases; bases outside gene matches: 7. The CDR3 region has the DNA TGTGCCAGCAGCTACCGGGACAGAATGAACACTGAAGCTTTCTTT. It translates to CASSYRDRMNTEAFF.

As DNA, the CDR3 is TGTGCCAGTAGTACCCCTGAGGGGGCTGGTGAAAAACTGTTTTTT. Its translation: CASSTPEGAGEKLFF. The chain has TRBV19 and TRBJ1-4; 7 bases fit TRBD1. The CDR3 consists of 15 residues. Unmatched junction bases numbered 9, after V lost 4 bases and J lost 7 bases. CDR1 and CDR2 from the germline V gene are LNHDA and SQIVND (reference sequence).

The rearrangement joins TRBV11-2 to TRBJ1-4; D not resolved. The CDR3 covers 15 residues. V was trimmed by 2 bases and J by 3 bases, leaving 10 bases between them. CDR1 and CDR2 (germline): SGHAT, FQNNGV. The CDR3 region has the DNA TGTGCCAGCAGCTTAACAATGGCGGCTAATGAAAAACTGTTTTTT. It is translated as CASSLTMAANEKLFF.

Regarding this clone: It is likely a read error: a sequence one base away is far more abundant. The chain links TRBV2 to TRBJ2-1; 11 nucleotides agree with TRBD2. Unmatched junction bases numbered 4, after V lost 6 bases and J lost 9 bases. The V gene's germline CDR1 is SNHLY and CDR2 FYNNEI. CDR3 length: 13 residues. DNA of the CDR3: TGTGCCAGCAGCACTAGCGGGGGTGTTGAGCAGTTCTTC. It encodes CASSTSGGVEQFF.

The chain joins TRBV18 to TRBJ1-6; no reliable D call. V shed 6 bases and J shed 9 bases, with 21 bases lying between them. The length of the CDR3 is 16 residues. The germline gives CDR1 KGHSH, CDR2 LQKENI. The CDR3 DNA reads as TGTGCCAGCTCCTCCTTGCCCCTTCTAAAGAGTTCACCCCTCCACTTT. This translates into CASSSLPLLKSSPLHF.

This chain connects TRBV3-1 (or the pseudogene TRBV3-2) to TRBJ2-1, with unresolved D. The CDR3 spans 14 residues. Germline CDR1 is LGHDT and CDR2 is YNNKEL (reference sequence). V was cut by 2 bases and J by 7 bases, with 12 bases left in between. The CDR3 bases are TGTGCCAGCAGCCAAAATGTAGTAGTAAATGAGCAGTTCTTC. Protein: CASSQNVVVNEQFF.

This sequence joins TRBV19 and TRBJ2-3; TRBD2 aligns across 12 bases. CDR3 size: 16 residues. With V trimmed by 3 bases and J by 1 base, 2 bases remained unmatched. Germline-derived CDR1 and CDR2 are LNHDA and SQIVND (reference sequence). The chain's CDR3 is CASSIWTSGGTDTQYF. The CDR3 region has the DNA TGTGCCAGTAGTATTTGGACTAGCGGGGGCACAGATACGCAGTATTTT.

This clone turned up a few times. This sample includes further DNA sequences coding for the same CDR3. This sequence joins TRBV12-3 or TRBV12-4 and TRBJ1-1, with 7 nucleotides matching TRBD1. This CDR3 contains 11 residues. Trimming took 2 bases from V and 10 from J; bases not matched to a gene: 1. The CDR3 is CASSLNRGAFF. CDR3 DNA sequence: TGTGCCAGCAGTTTAAACAGGGGAGCTTTCTTT.

The rearrangement joins TRBV7-9 to TRBJ1-6; 7 nucleotides match TRBD1. The CDR3 runs to 14 residues. V shed 7 bases, J shed 7 bases, and the junction held 7 bases outside the gene matches. Germline V gene sequence: CDR1 SEHNR, CDR2 FQNEAQ (reference sequence). The DNA for the CDR3 is TGTGCCAGCAACCTCGACAGGGCCAATTCACCCCTCCACTTT. Translating it yields CASNLDRANSPLHF.

This clone was seen a single time. V usage is TRBV7-2 and J usage is TRBJ2-2; 12 bases map to TRBD2. The junction had 12 bases not matched to a gene; V was cut back by 5 bases and J by 2 bases. Per germline, CDR1 SGHTA and CDR2 FQGNSA. The CDR3 sequence is 19 residues long. CDR3 coding DNA: TGTGCCAGCAGCCCACAACGGCTAGCGGGGGGGTCCAACACCGGGGAGCTGTTTTTT. The encoded protein is CASSPQRLAGGSNTGELFF.

The rearrangement joins TRBV6-5 to TRBJ2-7, with D perhaps TRBD1 (6 bases). In germline, CDR1 is MNHEY, CDR2 SVGAGI. CDR3 length equals 15 residues. V gave up 0 bases and J gave up 4 bases, with 13 bases separating them. The CDR3 DNA follows: TGTGCCAGCAGTTACTCCGGCCAGGGGTCGTACGAGCAGTACTTC. It is translated as CASSYSGQGSYEQYF.

The chain combines TRBV7-8 with TRBJ2-1; weak D call: TRBD1 (5 bases). The CDR3 covers 13 residues. V was clipped by 4 bases and J by 10 bases, with 14 bases between them. CDR1 and CDR2 (germline): SGHVS, FQNEAQ. CDR3 sequence: CASSSTRQREQFF. The DNA for the CDR3 is TGTGCCAGCAGCTCCACGAGACAGCGAGAGCAGTTCTTC.

The chain is built from TRBV7-9 and TRBJ2-2; possible D gene TRBD2, 7 bases. Germline CDR1 reads SEHNR; CDR2 reads FQNEAQ (reference sequence). Trimming cost V 5 bases and J 3 bases, with 13 bases left between them. The CDR3 extends over 15 amino acids. CDR3 in amino acids: CASSEGGIYTGELFF. The CDR3, as DNA: TGTGCCAGCAGCGAGGGGGGGATCTACACCGGGGAGCTGTTTTTT.

The CDR3 DNA follows: TGTGCCAGCAGTTACGTAGACAGGGTGAACACTGAAGCTTTCTTT. It translates to CASSYVDRVNTEAFF. This chain uses TRBV6-5 with TRBJ1-1; 7 bases line up with TRBD1. The length of the CDR3 is 15 residues. Germline CDR1 reads MNHEY; CDR2 reads SVGAGI. J gave up 0 bases and V 2 bases, and 3 bases lay outside the gene matches.

On this clone itself: Other DNA sequences within the sample encode an identical CDR3. The rearrangement uses TRBV7-9 and TRBJ1-2; 7 bases are a match to TRBD1. Germline loops: CDR1 SEHNR, CDR2 FQNEAQ (reference sequence). Trimming cost V 7 bases and J 2 bases; bases outside gene matches: 4. The CDR3 length is 13 residues. The CDR3 DNA is TGTGCCAGCACACCAGGGGGGAACTATGGCTACACCTTC. It encodes CASTPGGNYGYTF.

The V call is TRBV27, the J call TRBJ1-5; maybe TRBD1 (6 bases). Germline CDR1 MNHEY, CDR2 SMNVEV (reference sequence). V lost 5 bases and J 11 bases, leaving 13 bases between the germline ends. The CDR3 is 12 amino acids. The CDR3: CASSPTGRAQHF. DNA for the CDR3: TGTGCCAGCAGTCCGACAGGTAGGGCCCAGCATTTT.

The rearrangement uses TRBV5-4 and TRBJ1-5; no firm D call. CDR1 is SGHNT and CDR2 is YYREEE in the germline V gene (reference sequence). The CDR3 sequence is 13 residues long. Trimming left V 0 bases short and J 4 bases short, with 5 bases between. The DNA of the CDR3 is TGTGCCAGCAGCTTGGGAGCAAATCAGCCCCAGCATTTT. Residues: CASSLGANQPQHF.